This is a list of T cell receptor beta chains from one sample in a study of blood T cell repertoires in COVID-19. Only in-frame clones appear in the TCRdb table, and some are missing; sequencing was by immunoSEQ multiplex PCR. The table records roughly 220,000 clones, approximately 81% of them present only once. The specimen was peripheral blood. These receptors were taken from a woman in her fifties or sixties who had recovered from COVID-19. The CDR3 runs from the conserved cysteine through the conserved F or W. D genes are given only for firm matches. Some rows have no size entry. The others give once, few or many, or a class for an expanded clone.

>TRBJ2-2|-|TRBD1|TRBV5-8
CASTTYRGRNGELFF
TGTGCCAGCACCACCTACAGGGGGCGTAACGGGGAGCTGTTTTTT
>TRBJ1-1|-|-|TRBV6-5
CASSYGGGVGTEAFF
TGTGCCAGCAGTTACGGGGGGGGAGTAGGCACTGAAGCTTTCTTT
>TRBJ1-1|-|-|TRBV3-1/TRBV3-2
CASSQGSAGEAFF
TGTGCCAGCAGCCAAGGGTCCGCAGGGGAAGCTTTCTTT
>TRBJ2-3|-|TRBD1|TRBV4-1
CASSHLFRGRMPDTQYF
TGCGCCAGCAGCCATCTTTTCAGGGGGCGAATGCCAGATACGCAGTATTTT
>TRBJ2-3|-|TRBD2|TRBV5-1
CASSASGGPGTDTQYF
TGCGCCAGCAGCGCTAGCGGGGGGCCGGGCACAGATACGCAGTATTTT
>TRBJ2-3|-|TRBD1|TRBV5-1
CASSWGQLDTQYF
TGCGCCAGCAGCTGGGGACAGTTAGATACGCAGTATTTT
>TRBJ2-7|-|TRBD2|TRBV6-5
CASSYSVSGAAYEQYF
TGTGCCAGCAGTTACTCCGTTAGCGGGGCCGCCTACGAGCAGTACTTC
>TRBJ2-1|-|-|TRBV5-1
CASSSSPSANEQFF
TGCGCCAGCAGCTCCTCACCTAGCGCCAATGAGCAGTTCTTC
>TRBJ2-1|-|TRBD1|TRBV4-1
CASSQERTGGNEQFF
TGCGCCAGCAGCCAAGAAAGGACAGGGGGCAATGAGCAGTTCTTC
>TRBJ1-1|once|TRBD1|TRBV29-1
CSVGQGGVMNTEAFF
TGCAGCGTCGGACAGGGGGGGGTTATGAACACTGAAGCTTTCTTT
>TRBJ1-1|few|-|TRBV21-1
CASLSAGHKKLNTEAFF
TGTGCCAGCCTAAGTGCAGGACACAAGAAGTTGAACACTGAAGCTTTCTTT
>TRBJ2-5|once|-|TRBV18
CASSPAGETQYF
TGTGCCAGCTCACCGGCCGGGGAGACCCAGTACTTC
>TRBJ2-4|-|-|TRBV27
CASSQSEEVNIQYF
TGTGCCAGCAGTCAGTCGGAGGAGGTGAACATTCAGTACTTC
>TRBJ2-5|-|TRBD2|TRBV3-1/TRBV3-2
CASSQGPAGGQETQYF
TGTGCCAGCAGCCAAGGGCCCGCGGGGGGTCAAGAGACCCAGTACTTC
>TRBJ1-1|-|TRBD1|TRBV13
CASTRGEVLNTEAFF
TGTGCCAGCACCAGGGGGGAGGTATTGAACACTGAAGCTTTCTTT
>TRBJ2-5|-|TRBD2|TRBV7-6
CASSLEVASGGGTQYF
TGTGCCAGCAGCTTAGAAGTGGCTAGCGGGGGAGGGACCCAGTACTTC
>TRBJ2-1|-|-|TRBV6-2/TRBV6-3
CASSYEQRREQFF
TGTGCCAGCAGTTACGAGCAGCGGCGAGAGCAGTTCTTC
>TRBJ1-1|-|-|TRBV7-9
CASSTRDRSTEAFF
TGTGCCAGCAGCACCCGCGACAGGAGCACTGAAGCTTTCTTT
>TRBJ1-6|-|TRBD1|TRBV5-1
CASSHGQGTSPLHF
TGCGCCAGCAGCCATGGACAGGGGACTTCACCCCTCCACTTT
>TRBJ2-7|-|-|TRBV5-6
CASSPTGSHEQYF
TGTGCCAGCAGCCCAACAGGGTCCCACGAGCAGTACTTC
>TRBJ2-2|-|-|TRBV21-1
CASSKVADTLTGELFF
TGTGCCAGCAGCAAAGTGGCGGACACCCTCACCGGGGAGCTGTTTTTT
>TRBJ2-5|-|TRBD2|TRBV24-1
CATSGGGRETQYF
TGTGCCACCAGCGGCGGGGGGAGGGAGACCCAGTACTTC
>TRBJ1-3|-|-|TRBV5-5
CASSFWGAGNTIYF
TGTGCCAGCAGCTTCTGGGGCGCGGGAAACACCATATATTTT
>TRBJ2-2|-|TRBD2|TRBV10-3
CAISAVSGRSTGELFF
TGTGCCATCAGTGCTGTTAGCGGGCGGTCCACCGGGGAGCTGTTTTTT
>TRBJ2-3|-|TRBD2|TRBV5-1
CASGGVRSTDTQYF
TGCGCCAGCGGGGGGGTTCGAAGCACAGATACGCAGTATTTT
>TRBJ2-7|many|TRBD2|TRBV7-9
CASSPTSGGAYEQYF
TGTGCCAGCAGCCCGACTAGCGGGGGGGCGTACGAGCAGTACTTC
>TRBJ2-5|-|TRBD1|TRBV7-2
CASSWDRGETQYF
TGTGCCAGCAGCTGGGACAGGGGAGAGACCCAGTACTTC
>TRBJ1-5|-|-|TRBV30
CAWSRALDQPQHF
TGTGCCTGGAGTCGGGCACTAGATCAGCCCCAGCATTTT
>TRBJ2-7|few|-|TRBV2
CASSEAGSRGQYF
TGTGCCAGCAGTGAAGCCGGGAGCCGCGGGCAGTACTTC
>TRBJ1-4|-|-|TRBV6-1
CASSEGRSRATNEKLFF
TGTGCCAGCAGTGAAGGGAGATCTCGAGCGACTAATGAAAAACTGTTTTTT
>TRBJ1-1|-|TRBD1|TRBV13
CASSLARGGNTEAFF
TGTGCCAGCAGCTTAGCTAGAGGGGGCAACACTGAAGCTTTCTTT
>TRBJ2-7|-|TRBD1|TRBV19
CASSPLYGTGAFEQYF
TGTGCCAGTAGTCCCCTTTATGGGACAGGGGCCTTCGAGCAGTACTTC
>TRBJ2-7|-|-|TRBV2
CASSMSSYEQYF
TGTGCCAGCAGTATGAGCTCCTACGAGCAGTACTTC
>TRBJ1-3|-|-|TRBV11-2
CASSLALPSLFF
TGTGCCAGCAGCTTAGCGTTACCTAGCTTGTTCTTT
>TRBJ1-1|-|-|TRBV20-1
CSAGEAFF
TGCAGTGCCGGTGAAGCTTTCTTT
>TRBJ2-7|once|-|TRBV7-2
CASSKWRGPPYEQYF
TGTGCCAGCAGCAAATGGCGGGGGCCACCCTACGAGCAGTACTTC
>TRBJ1-6|-|-|TRBV19
CASSEGWGNSPLHF
TGTGCCAGTAGTGAGGGTTGGGGAAATTCACCCCTCCACTTT
>TRBJ1-2|-|TRBD1|TRBV2
CASSDQGAIVGYTF
TGTGCCAGCAGTGATCAGGGGGCAATAGTCGGCTACACCTTC
>TRBJ2-7|-|-|TRBV6-1
CASSERNGDFSYEQYF
TGTGCCAGCAGTGAACGCAACGGGGACTTCTCCTACGAGCAGTACTTC
>TRBJ1-2|-|-|TRBV5-1
CASSLVPPPPRGYGYTF
TGCGCCAGCAGCTTGGTCCCACCTCCTCCCCGAGGCTATGGCTACACCTTC
>TRBJ2-7|-|-|TRBV7-8
CASSPLAGSSYEQYF
TGTGCCAGCAGCCCCCTCGCGGGCTCCTCCTACGAGCAGTACTTC
>TRBJ2-7|-|TRBD2|TRBV27
CASSLSGTSNEQYF
TGTGCCAGCAGTTTATCTGGGACTAGCAACGAGCAGTACTTC
>TRBJ2-7|-|TRBD2|TRBV3-1/TRBV3-2
CASSETSVTSYEQYF
TGTGCCAGCAGCGAAACTAGCGTAACCTCCTACGAGCAGTACTTC
>TRBJ1-2|-|TRBD1|TRBV9
CASSVEEQGAVSNYGYTF
TGTGCCAGCAGCGTAGAGGAACAGGGGGCGGTTTCTAACTATGGCTACACCTTC
>TRBJ2-1|-|TRBD2|TRBV3-1/TRBV3-2
CASSRGTSGFNNEQFF
TGTGCCAGCAGCCGAGGGACTAGCGGGTTCAACAATGAGCAGTTCTTC
>TRBJ2-2|few|-|TRBV12-5
CASGLVPWPGELFF
TGTGCTAGTGGTTTGGTACCCTGGCCCGGGGAGCTGTTTTTT